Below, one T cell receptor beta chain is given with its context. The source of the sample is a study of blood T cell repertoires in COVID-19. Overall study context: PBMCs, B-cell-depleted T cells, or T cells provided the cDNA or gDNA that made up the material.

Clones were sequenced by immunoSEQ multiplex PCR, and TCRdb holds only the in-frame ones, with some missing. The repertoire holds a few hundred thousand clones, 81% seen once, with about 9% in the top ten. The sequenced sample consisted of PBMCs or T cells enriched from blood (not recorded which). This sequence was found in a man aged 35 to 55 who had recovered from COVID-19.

The CDR3 here is CASSLFFRDGYTF. The CDR3 DNA reads as TGTGCCAGCAGTTTATTTTTTCGAGATGGCTACACCTTC. The J gene is TRBJ1-2, the V gene TRBV28; D is unresolved. Germline V gene sequence: CDR1 MDHEN, CDR2 SYDVKM. Trimming stripped 1 base from V and 6 bases from J, with 9 bases between. CDR3 length equals 13 residues.